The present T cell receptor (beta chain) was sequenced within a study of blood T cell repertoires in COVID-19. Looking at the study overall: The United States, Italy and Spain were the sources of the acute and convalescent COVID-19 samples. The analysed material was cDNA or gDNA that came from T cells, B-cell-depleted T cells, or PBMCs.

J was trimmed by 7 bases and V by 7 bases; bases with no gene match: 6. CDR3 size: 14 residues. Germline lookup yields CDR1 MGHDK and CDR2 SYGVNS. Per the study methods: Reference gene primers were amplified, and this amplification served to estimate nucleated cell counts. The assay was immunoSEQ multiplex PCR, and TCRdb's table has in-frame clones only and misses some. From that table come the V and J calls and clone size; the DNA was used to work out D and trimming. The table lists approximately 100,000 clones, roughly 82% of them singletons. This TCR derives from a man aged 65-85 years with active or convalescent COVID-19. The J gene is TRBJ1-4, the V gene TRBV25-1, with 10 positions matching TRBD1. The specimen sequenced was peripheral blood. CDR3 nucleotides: TGTGCCAGCACCCGACAGGGGGCGGGTGAAAAACTGTTTTTT. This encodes CASTRQGAGEKLFF.